Listed here is a single T cell receptor (beta chain). Original data processing: The assay estimated nucleated cells by amplifying reference gene primers. Assay used: immunoSEQ multiplex PCR; TCRdb lists only in-frame clones, some missing. From that table come the V and J calls and clone size; the DNA was used to work out D and trimming. The repertoire includes hundreds of thousands of clones, about 90% of them detected once, and roughly 0.84% sits in the top ten. The sample originates from a study of blood T cell repertoires in COVID-19. Turning to the study itself: The samples span acute and convalescent COVID-19 from the United States, Italy and Spain.

Seattle patients were enrolled while actively infected and followed longitudinally. The sequence came from a man between 18 and 35 years old with COVID-19, enrolled during active disease. What was sequenced was peripheral blood.

This CDR3 is CASSRYGELFF. In nucleotides, the CDR3 is TGTGCCAGCAGCCGTTACGGGGAGCTGTTTTTT. This chain connects TRBV11-2 to TRBJ2-2; D is uncertain. In germline, CDR1 is SGHAT, CDR2 FQNNGV. The ends were cut back, 5 bases at V and 7 bases at J, with 5 bases in the middle. This CDR3 comprises 11 residues.